The 31 T cell receptor beta chains below come from one sample, sequenced in a study of blood T cell repertoires in COVID-19. Measured with immunoSEQ multiplex PCR; TCRdb has only the in-frame clones, and not every one. The repertoire has more than 300,000 clones, around 87% of them found once; the top ten carry around 1.9%. The source material was PBMCs or T cells enriched from blood (not recorded which). These receptor sequences come from a man aged 40-49 years in a cohort exposed to, infected with or recovered from COVID-19 (not recorded which).

This rearrangement joins TRBV5-4 to TRBJ2-1; the match to TRBD2 covers 9 bases. The germline CDR1 and CDR2 sequences are SGHNT and YYREEE (reference sequence). V shed 0 bases, J shed 7 bases, and the junction held 11 bases outside the gene matches. The CDR3 is 17 residues long. CDR3 nucleotides: TGTGCCAGCAGCTTGGGTGCCGCTAGCGGGACTGGGAATGAGCAGTTCTTC. This codes for CASSLGAASGTGNEQFF.

V usage is TRBV7-8 and J usage is TRBJ2-2; 11 positions match TRBD2. Germline lookup yields CDR1 SGHVS and CDR2 FQNEAQ. V was clipped by 4 bases and J by 3 bases; unmatched bases: 7. There are 17 residues in the CDR3. The CDR3 protein is CASSSKLAGVDTGELFF. CDR3 DNA: TGTGCCAGCAGCTCGAAACTAGCGGGAGTTGACACCGGGGAGCTGTTTTTT.

The chain carries TRBV19 and TRBJ1-5; the D is unclear. V lost 1 base and J lost 4, with 5 bases in between. Germline CDR1 LNHDA, CDR2 SQIVND (reference sequence). This CDR3 is built from 13 residues. DNA for the CDR3: TGTGCCAGTAGTATAGCAGTGAATCAGCCCCAGCATTTT. Translated: CASSIAVNQPQHF.

The genes are TRBV24-1 and TRBJ1-2; a possible D gene is TRBD1 (6 bases). Trimming shortened V by 4 bases and J by 5 bases, and 19 bases separated the two germline ends. This CDR3 has 16 amino acids. Per germline, CDR1 KGHDR and CDR2 SFDVKD. The CDR3 sequence: CATSDLPRTAGYGYTF. CDR3 DNA sequence: TGTGCCACCAGTGACCTCCCTCGGACAGCCGGGTATGGCTACACCTTC.

V is TRBV28 and J is TRBJ1-5, with 8 positions matching TRBD1. V trimming: 5 bases; J trimming: 3 bases; junction bases outside the gene matches: 9. Germline V lookup: CDR1 MDHEN, CDR2 SYDVKM. CDR3 length: 16 residues. DNA of the CDR3: TGTGCCAGCAGTCCCAGACAGGGGATGAACAATCAGCCCCAGCATTTT. Translation gives CASSPRQGMNNQPQHF.

The rearrangement joins TRBV10-3 to TRBJ2-3, with 9 bases aligning to TRBD2. The CDR3 length is 15 residues. The V gene end was trimmed by 5 bases and the J gene end by 4 bases; junction bases not matched to a gene: 7. Germline V gene sequence: CDR1 ENHRY, CDR2 SYGVKD. CDR3 residues: CAISPTSGKADTQYF. DNA for the CDR3: TGTGCCATCAGTCCGACTAGCGGTAAGGCAGATACGCAGTATTTT.

The chain links TRBV7-6 to TRBJ2-7; 9 positions match TRBD2. The germline V gene has CDR1 SGHVS and CDR2 FNYEAQ. The ends lost 1 base at V and 8 bases at J; junction bases unmatched: 12. The CDR3 sequence is 16 residues long. The CDR3 DNA reads as TGTGCCAGCAGCTTAGAGGCTAGCGGGACTACACTAAAGCAGTACTTC. Its translation is CASSLEASGTTLKQYF.

The genes are TRBV13 and TRBJ2-1, with D hard to call. CDR3 length: 12 amino acids. V dropped 0 bases and J dropped 8 bases, with 5 bases sitting between them. The germline gives CDR1 PRHDT, CDR2 FYEKMQ (reference sequence). CDR3 sequence reads: CASSLGSYEQFF. CDR3 coding DNA: TGTGCCAGCAGCTTAGGGAGCTATGAGCAGTTCTTC.

The chain is built from TRBV7-2 and TRBJ2-4; 8 bases align to TRBD2. V lost 5 bases, J lost 0 bases, and 15 bases stayed unmatched. The CDR3 consists of 19 residues. Per the germline V gene, CDR1 is SGHTA and CDR2 is FQGNSA. This CDR3 reads CASSARGSGSDIAKNIQYF. As DNA, the CDR3 is TGTGCCAGCAGCGCCCGAGGGAGCGGGAGTGATATAGCCAAAAACATTCAGTACTTC.

The chain links TRBV7-2 to TRBJ2-5; 8 bases fit TRBD2. This CDR3 is built from 17 residues. Germline-derived CDR1 and CDR2 are SGHTA and FQGNSA. Trimming cost V 2 bases and J 5 bases; bases outside gene matches: 13. Here the CDR3 reads CASSLLAGRAPAETQYF. The CDR3 coding sequence is TGTGCCAGCAGCTTACTCGCCGGGAGGGCTCCAGCCGAGACCCAGTACTTC.

A word on this clone: Within the sample, other DNA sequences also encode this same CDR3. The chain uses TRBV3-1 (or the pseudogene TRBV3-2) and TRBJ2-7, with D perhaps TRBD2 (5 bases). From germline, CDR1 is LGHDT and CDR2 YNNKEL (reference sequence). V lost 2 bases and J lost 3, with 11 bases in between. This CDR3 is 14 amino acids long. Here the CDR3 reads CASSQTGGSYEQYF. Written as DNA, the CDR3 is TGTGCCAGCAGCCAAACCGGAGGTAGCTACGAGCAGTACTTC.

Details on this clone: Within the sample, other DNA sequences also encode this same CDR3. This chain uses TRBV28 with TRBJ2-7; TRBD2 matches 7 bases. The ends lost 2 bases at V and 7 bases at J; junction bases unmatched: 14. CDR1 and CDR2 (germline): MDHEN, SYDVKM. The CDR3 is 16 residues long. This chain's CDR3 is CASSLRLTGGWGEQYF. CDR3 in DNA: TGTGCCAGCAGTTTAAGGCTAACGGGGGGTTGGGGTGAGCAGTACTTC.

The chain recombines TRBV29-1 with TRBJ1-2, with TRBD1 matching 8 bases. V dropped 7 bases and J dropped 7; count of bases not matched to a gene: 11. CDR3 length: 13 residues. Germline CDR1 is SQVTM and CDR2 is ANQGSEA. The DNA for the CDR3 is TGCAGCGCCGACGGCCAGGGGGCCGGTGGCTACACCTTC. Amino acids: CSADGQGAGGYTF.

This clone came up once. This chain connects TRBV3-1 (or the pseudogene TRBV3-2) to TRBJ2-6; D is possibly TRBD2 (6 bases). Germline CDR1 LGHDT, CDR2 YNNKEL (reference sequence). CDR3 size: 20 residues. Deletions cut 3 bases from V and 0 bases from J, with 21 bases between. CDR3: CASSHDLRTIRFSGANVLTF. CDR3 DNA: TGTGCCAGCAGCCACGACCTCCGGACTATACGATTCTCTGGGGCCAACGTCCTGACTTTC.

The chain joins TRBV5-1 to TRBJ1-2; the D is unclear. CDR3 length equals 16 residues. Germline V gives CDR1 SGHRS, CDR2 YFSETQ. Trimming removed 0 bases from V and 4 bases from J, with 16 bases in between. The CDR3: CASSLATTAAGYGYTF. The CDR3 DNA reads as TGCGCCAGCAGCTTGGCTACCACTGCCGCCGGCTATGGCTACACCTTC.

The chain uses TRBV19 and TRBJ1-1; 11 bases are a match to TRBD1. The germline V gene encodes CDR1 LNHDA and CDR2 SQIVND (reference sequence). The CDR3 has 16 amino acids. The trim removed 5 bases at V and 4 bases at J, leaving 9 bases unmatched. CDR3 protein: CASSFRDRGSSTEAFF. CDR3 nucleotide sequence: TGTGCCAGTAGTTTCCGGGACAGGGGGAGCAGCACTGAAGCTTTCTTT.

This clone has a single count. This chain links TRBV20-1 with TRBJ1-1, with 11 bases fitting TRBD1. The germline gives CDR1 DFQATT, CDR2 SNEGSKA (reference sequence). The V segment lost 3 bases and the J segment 7 bases; nucleotides outside the gene matches: 7. The CDR3 is made up of 14 amino acids. The CDR3 loop reads CSASWDRGRGEAFF. DNA of the CDR3: TGCAGTGCTAGTTGGGACAGGGGGAGAGGTGAAGCTTTCTTT.

J is TRBJ2-7 and V is TRBV5-1; 7 nucleotides align to TRBD2. Germline V lookup: CDR1 SGHRS, CDR2 YFSETQ. The CDR3 covers 13 residues. Trimming at V came to 3 bases and at J to 4 bases, leaving 4 bases not matched to a gene. This chain's CDR3 is CASSWEGNYEQYF. In DNA form, the CDR3 reads TGCGCCAGCAGCTGGGAGGGTAATTACGAGCAGTACTTC.

This chain uses TRBV3-1 (or the pseudogene TRBV3-2) with TRBJ1-6; 10 bases match TRBD1. Germline CDR1 LGHDT, CDR2 YNNKEL (reference sequence). With 4 bases clipped from V and 7 bases from J, the junction kept 4 bases outside the gene matches. CDR3 length equals 15 residues. CDR3 nucleotide sequence: TGTGCCAGCAGCCGGGGGACAGGGGCGAATTCACCCCTCCACTTT. Residues: CASSRGTGANSPLHF.

The J gene is TRBJ2-1, the V gene TRBV19; TRBD1 agrees at 8 bases. This CDR3 comprises 19 residues. Germline V gene lookup returns CDR1 LNHDA and CDR2 SQIVND (reference sequence). Unmatched junction bases numbered 19, after V lost 5 bases and J lost 4 bases. CDR3: CASSSRTGRSTRVYNEQFF. The CDR3 DNA follows: TGTGCCAGTAGTTCCCGGACAGGGCGCTCAACTAGGGTTTACAATGAGCAGTTCTTC.

The V gene is TRBV3-1 (or the pseudogene TRBV3-2), the J gene TRBJ1-5; 12 bases fit TRBD1. Losses at the gene ends were 3 bases for V and 9 bases for J; bases not matched to a gene: 9. Germline-derived CDR1 and CDR2 are LGHDT and YNNKEL (reference sequence). The CDR3 loop spans 16 amino acids. The CDR3 protein is CASSQGDRGPEGPQHF. The CDR3 DNA reads as TGTGCCAGCAGCCAGGGGGACAGGGGGCCAGAAGGGCCCCAGCATTTT.

This chain joins TRBV18 and TRBJ1-5; 10 bases fit TRBD1. After removal of 6 bases from V and 2 bases from J, the junction contained 7 bases not matched to a gene. Germline CDR1 KGHSH, CDR2 LQKENI. The CDR3 loop spans 16 amino acids. The CDR3: CASSPNGQGGNQPQHF. CDR3 DNA sequence: TGTGCCAGCTCCCCAAACGGACAGGGGGGCAATCAGCCCCAGCATTTT. Together with reference TRBV18 and TRBJ1-5, the CDR3 gives the full variable domain: NAGVMQNPRHLVRRRGQEARLRCSPMKGHSHVYWYRQLPEEGLKFMVYLQKENIIDESGMPKERFSAEFPKEGPSILRIQQVVRGDSAAYFCASSPNGQGGNQPQHFGDGTRLSIL.

The chain combines TRBV5-6 with TRBJ1-3, with TRBD1 as a possible D gene (5 bases). The germline V gene has CDR1 SGHDT and CDR2 YYEEEE. V was cut by 0 bases and J by 4 bases, with 17 bases left in between. This CDR3 is built from 17 residues. The CDR3 DNA reads as TGTGCCAGCAGCTTGGTCCCAGGGATGCTTGGGGGAAACACCATATATTTT. Its protein is CASSLVPGMLGGNTIYF.

The CDR3 protein is CSVSSGEQYF. CDR3 nucleotides: TGCAGCGTTTCTTCCGGCGAGCAGTACTTC. The rearrangement uses TRBV29-1 and TRBJ2-7, with D hard to call. The V and J ends lost 5 bases and 6 bases respectively, with 8 bases between them. Germline CDR1 SQVTM, CDR2 ANQGSEA. The CDR3 has 10 residues.

V is TRBV19 and J is TRBJ2-2; perhaps TRBD2 as D (5 bases). V lost 4 bases, J lost 9 bases, and 15 bases lay in between. Germline V CDR1 and CDR2: LNHDA, SQIVND (reference sequence). The CDR3 has 14 amino acids. The CDR3, as DNA: TGTGCCAGTAGTACCCTCTCGGGGTTGAGGGAGCTGTTTTTT. Protein product: CASSTLSGLRELFF.

The rearrangement links TRBV3-1 (or the pseudogene TRBV3-2) to TRBJ2-1; 11 bases are a match to TRBD2. V was clipped by 6 bases and J by 5 bases; unmatched bases: 24. The CDR3 has 21 amino acids. Germline V gene lookup returns CDR1 LGHDT and CDR2 YNNKEL (reference sequence). The CDR3 bases are TGTGCCAGCAGGCTCACCTATCTAGCGGGAGGTACAGATTCCCGCCACAATGAGCAGTTCTTC. Its translation: CASRLTYLAGGTDSRHNEQFF.

The rearrangement uses TRBV5-1 and TRBJ2-7; weak D call: TRBD2 (6 bases). The V end was cut by 3 bases, the J end by 7 bases, with 14 bases between. CDR3 length equals 13 residues. CDR1 SGHRS and CDR2 YFSETQ come from the germline V gene. The CDR3 protein is CASSWAGPGEQYF. In nucleotides, the CDR3 is TGCGCCAGCAGCTGGGCGGGGCCGGGGGAGCAGTACTTC.

CDR3 sequence reads: CASSLFRVPRNTEAFF. CDR3 sequence (DNA): TGTGCCAGCAGTTTATTCCGGGTTCCAAGGAACACTGAAGCTTTCTTT. V usage is TRBV28 and J usage is TRBJ1-1; D is unclear. The CDR3 is made up of 16 amino acids. Trimming pared 1 base from V and 1 base from J, leaving 13 bases between. Germline loops: CDR1 MDHEN, CDR2 SYDVKM.

The rearrangement links TRBV7-2 to TRBJ2-3; 9 bases line up with TRBD2. The V and J ends lost 3 bases and 0 bases, in that order; junction bases with no gene match: 7. This CDR3 has 17 residues. In germline, CDR1 is SGHTA, CDR2 FQGNSA. The CDR3 region has the DNA TGTGCCAGCAGCTTGTTAAGACTAGCGGATAGCACAGATACGCAGTATTTT. Translated, it gives CASSLLRLADSTDTQYF.

The rearrangement links TRBV19 to TRBJ2-3; possible D gene TRBD1, 5 bases. Germline-derived CDR1 and CDR2 are LNHDA and SQIVND (reference sequence). V shed 7 bases and J shed 3 bases, with 17 bases lying between them. CDR3 length: 15 amino acids. In DNA, the CDR3 is TGTGCCAGTATGGCTAACAGGTTGGGGACAGATACGCAGTATTTT. Its protein is CASMANRLGTDTQYF.

The CDR3 sequence: CASSLVSGRGETQYF. For the CDR3, the DNA is TGTGCCAGCAGCTTAGTTAGCGGGAGAGGGGAGACCCAGTACTTC. The chain links TRBV7-9 to TRBJ2-5; 9 nucleotides line up with TRBD2. The CDR3 is made up of 15 amino acids. Germline values: CDR1 SEHNR, CDR2 FQNEAQ (reference sequence). The junction had 5 bases not matched to a gene; V was cut back by 1 base and J by 5 bases. Together with reference TRBV7-9 and TRBJ2-5, the CDR3 gives the full variable domain: DTGVSQNPRHKITKRGQNVTFRCDPISEHNRLYWYRQTLGQGPEFLTYFQNEAQLEKSRLLSDRFSAERPKGSFSTLEIQRTEQGDSAMYLCASSLVSGRGETQYFGPGTRLLVL.